This T cell receptor (beta chain) originates from a study of T-cell reconstitution after alpha-beta-depleted transplantation in children. Points from the study as a whole: Newly made T cells mostly supplied T-cell counts and diversity one year after transplant.

Ten or more counts support this clonotype. Its antigen is unidentified. Mismatch with germline at one junction end may stem from a read error. The CDR3 spans 13 residues. Germline loops: CDR1 SSHAT, CDR2 FNYEAQ (reference sequence). The TCRbeta library incorporated unique molecular identifiers. TCRdb reprocessed the PCR reads via MiXCR and lists one record per CDR3 protein. The sample lists some 200,000 distinct CDR3 sequences; roughly 8.3% were seen once. The source was PBMCs, mostly from graft donor cells, collected 360 days after TCRalphabeta/CD19-depleted stem cell transplant. This TCR was recovered from a male patient aged 2 to 10 who had a stem cell transplant for acute myeloid leukemia, so the T cells may come from the graft donor. The gene calls are TRBV7-7 and TRBJ1-3; D gene unclear. CDR3: CASSLYDGNTIYF. The CDR3, as DNA: TGTGCTAGCAGCTTGTACGATGGAAACACCATATATTTT.